The source of this T cell receptor beta chain is a study of early T cells in non-severe SARS-CoV-2 infection (dated by TCRdb to 2020 to 2023). General notes on the study: Because TCR sequencing was done on bulk RNA from unsorted whole blood, the alpha and beta chains could not be paired.

In this sample, this clonotype turned up many times. Its recognized antigen is unknown. The sample holds no much larger clone one base away, and base qualities are not on file. Study-wide findings and limitations: VDJdb matching was skewed toward anti-spike CD8 responses and likely underestimated virus-specific expansions by missing private and CD4 specificities.

The study was a case-control design nested within a healthcare worker cohort in London, UK, with weekly nasopharyngeal swab PCR tests and blood sampling. Healthcare workers were recruited during the week of the UK lockdown, between 23 and 31 March 2020, and followed weekly for up to roughly 16 weeks. Libraries were made using 5' RACE. The sequencing machine was a NextSeq 500. In the TCR library protocol, unique molecular identifiers were attached to individual cDNA molecules to correct for PCR bias and sequencing error. Both TCR alpha and beta chains were sequenced, and tight co-correlation was observed between alpha and beta sequence abundances in each sample. Per the authors' processing: Decombinator V4 was used to annotate the V gene, J gene and CDR3 of the TCR sequences. TCRs were defined as expanded if a significant change between any two time points was detected under a Poisson model with p below 0.0001. TCR abundances were normalised to the total number of TCRs sequenced per sample and were expressed as counts per million. MAIT TCRs were defined by TRAV1-2 paired with TRAJ12, TRAJ20 or TRAJ33, and iNKT TCRs by TRAV10 paired with TRAJ18. VDJdb, accessed on 1 November 2021, was searched for TCRs annotated for CMV, EBV and SARS-CoV-2, and TCRs annotated for more than one antigen were excluded. TCRdb itself trimmed the public reads at Q25 with fastp, ran MiXCR and retained productive beta chains. CDR3 protein sequences are deduplicated, and each keeps its most common genes and DNA. It is TCRdb's table, rather than the study itself, that gives the V and J calls and clone size. This sample has tens of thousands of distinct CDR3 sequences in its table, and roughly 4% of those were observed once. In total, the top ten clones hold 5.9% of the sample.

Via the germline V gene, CDR1 is SGHRS and CDR2 YFSETQ. The trim is 0 bases for V and 3 bases for J, with a gap of 11 bases between the germline ends. The CDR3 holds 15 amino acids from the cysteine to the phenylalanine. CDR3 DNA is the only sequence kept; it has 45 bases, read in frame from the first base. The sequencing input was whole blood. This receptor was identified in an adult who was a healthcare worker with PCR-confirmed SARS-CoV-2 infection or an uninfected control (not recorded which). The sequence joins TRBV5-1 to TRBJ2-3; TRBD2 is perhaps the D gene, given 5 matching bases. The sequenced DNA: TGCGCCAGCAGCTTGGCGGGAATTGGGACAGATACGCAGTATTTT. Translated, this gives CASSLAGIGTDTQYF.